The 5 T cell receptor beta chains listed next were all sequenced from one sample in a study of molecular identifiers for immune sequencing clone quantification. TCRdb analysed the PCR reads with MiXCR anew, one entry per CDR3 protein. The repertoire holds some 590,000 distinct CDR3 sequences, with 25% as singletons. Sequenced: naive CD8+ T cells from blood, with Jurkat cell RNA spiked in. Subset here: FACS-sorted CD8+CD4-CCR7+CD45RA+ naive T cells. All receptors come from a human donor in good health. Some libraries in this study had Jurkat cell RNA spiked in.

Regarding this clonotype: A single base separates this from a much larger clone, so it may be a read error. CDR3 sequence: CASSWARENQETQCF. The CDR3, as DNA: TGTGCCAGTTCTTGGGCTAGAGAAAACCAAGAGACCCAGTGCTTC. The chain uses TRBV19 and TRBJ2-5; no clear D gene. The CDR3 sequence is 15 residues long. The germline CDR1 and CDR2 sequences are LNHDA and SQIVND (reference sequence).

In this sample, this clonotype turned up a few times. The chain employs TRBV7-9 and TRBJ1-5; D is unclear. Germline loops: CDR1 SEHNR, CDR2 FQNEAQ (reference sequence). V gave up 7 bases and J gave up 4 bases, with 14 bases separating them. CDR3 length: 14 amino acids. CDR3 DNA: TGTGCCAGCAAAACGGGCCAGCCGAATCAGCCCCAGCATTTT. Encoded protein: CASKTGQPNQPQHF.

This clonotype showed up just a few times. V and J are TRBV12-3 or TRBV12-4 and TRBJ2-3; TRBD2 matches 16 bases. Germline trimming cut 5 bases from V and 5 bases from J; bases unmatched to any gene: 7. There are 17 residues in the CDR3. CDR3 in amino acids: CASSPGLAGGPVDTQYF. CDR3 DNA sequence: TGTGCCAGCAGTCCGGGACTAGCGGGGGGGCCGGTAGATACGCAGTATTTT.

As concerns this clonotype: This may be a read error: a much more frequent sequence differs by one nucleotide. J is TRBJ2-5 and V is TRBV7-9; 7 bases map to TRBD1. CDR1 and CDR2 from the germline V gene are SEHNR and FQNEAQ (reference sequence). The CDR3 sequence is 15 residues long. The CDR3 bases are TGTGCCAGCAGCCCGGGACAGTTTAGACAAGAGACCCTGTACTTC. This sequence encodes CASSPGQFRQETLYF.

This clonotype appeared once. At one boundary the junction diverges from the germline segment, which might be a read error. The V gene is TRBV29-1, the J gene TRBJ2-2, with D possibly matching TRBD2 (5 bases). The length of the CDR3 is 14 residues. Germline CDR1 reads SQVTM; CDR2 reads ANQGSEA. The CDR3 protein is CSVEDRQCTGELLF. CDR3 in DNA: TGCAGCGTTGAAGATCGTCAGTGCACCGGGGAGCTGTTATTT.